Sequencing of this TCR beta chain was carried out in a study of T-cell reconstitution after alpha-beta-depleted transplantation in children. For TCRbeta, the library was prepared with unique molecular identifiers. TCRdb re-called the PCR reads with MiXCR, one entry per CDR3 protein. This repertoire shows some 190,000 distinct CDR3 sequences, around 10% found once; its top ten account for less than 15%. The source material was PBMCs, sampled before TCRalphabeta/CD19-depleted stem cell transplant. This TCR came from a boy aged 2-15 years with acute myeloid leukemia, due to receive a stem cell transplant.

Written as DNA, the CDR3 is TGCAGCGCTGACGGAGGGACAGATACGCAGTATTTT. This codes for CSADGGTDTQYF. This chain links TRBV29-1 with TRBJ2-3, with D perhaps matching TRBD2 (6 bases). This CDR3 comprises 12 residues. Germline CDR1 is SQVTM and CDR2 is ANQGSEA. Trimming pared 7 bases from V and 3 bases from J, leaving 11 bases between.